This TCR beta chain originates from a study of cytomegalovirus exposure and HLA in healthy donors. General study points: Later on, a genetic analysis was performed. It linked a missense variant in DCLRE1C with V- and J-gene trimming of TCR beta. Within an earlier analysis, most TCR beta V segments proved productive either about 90% or about 30% of the time. In a later analysis, at a false discovery rate of 0.05, 15,000 to 20,000 TCR beta sequences were associated with HLA alleles. A later analysis showed TCR association rates differing by HLA locus, peaking at DRB1 and lowest at HLA-C.

This clone was seen only a few times. What it binds is unknown. PCR employed 60 Vbeta and 13 Jbeta primers. Generated by immunoSEQ multiplex PCR, the TCRdb table keeps only in-frame clones and is missing some. The table shows around 110,000 clones, with around two thirds occurring only once. Germline CDR1 is SNHLY and CDR2 is FYNNEI. This CDR3 contains 12 residues. With V trimmed by 5 bases and J by 3 bases, 0 bases remained unmatched. The source of this sequence is a woman aged 40 to 50 in good health and CMV-seropositive. The chain is built from TRBV2 and TRBJ1-1; 7 nucleotides align to TRBD1. Material: PBMCs. Written as DNA, the CDR3 is TGTGCCAGCAGTACAGGGGACACTGAAGCTTTCTTT. Encoded protein: CASSTGDTEAFF.